This paragraph covers one TCR beta chain sequence. Its antigen remains unidentified. The entry originates in a study of graft-versus-host responses after intestinal transplantation. About the research overall: Uniformly, recipients were administered anti-thymocyte globulin induction with subsequent tacrolimus and steroids for around 3 years.

The CDR3 totals 17 residues. Germline V gene sequence: CDR1 SGHRS, CDR2 YFSETQ. V was cut by 1 base and J by 0 bases, with 17 bases left in between. Clones were sequenced by immunoSEQ multiplex PCR, and TCRdb holds only the in-frame ones, with some missing. The sample shows about 100,000 clones, roughly 90% of them seen only once. The TCR comes from a human donor who was the organ donor for an intestinal transplant. The rearrangement links TRBV5-1 to TRBJ2-7; D is unclear. Material: unstimulated CD4+ T cells sorted from spleen or lymph node cells, obtained before transplant. DNA of the CDR3: TGCGCCAGCAGCTTGAGCCGGACCCACCCATTCTCCTACGAGCAGTACTTC. Translating it yields CASSLSRTHPFSYEQYF. Drawing the rest from reference TRBV5-1 and TRBJ2-7, the complete variable domain is KAGVTQTPRYLIKTRGQQVTLSCSPISGHRSVSWYQQTPGQGLQFLFEYFSETQRNKGNFPGRFSGRQFSNSRSEMNVSTLELGDSALYLCASSLSRTHPFSYEQYFGPGTRLTVT.